Below are 15 T cell receptor beta chains sequenced from a single sample in a study of T-cell memory formation after mild COVID-19. MiXCR, run by TCRdb on the 5' RACE reads, gives a single entry per CDR3 protein. The sample contains approximately 260,000 distinct CDR3 sequences, 16% of which appear only once. The sequenced sample was PBMCs or a T cell subset sorted from them (not recorded which). The source is a man aged 18 to 29 who had mild COVID-19 (a few samples of this study predate the infection). Cell type and time point are not known.

V is TRBV6-2 or TRBV6-3 and J is TRBJ1-4; 7 nucleotides agree with TRBD1. V lost 6 bases, J lost 4 bases, and 5 bases stayed unmatched. The CDR3 runs 14 residues. Germline CDR1 is MNHEY and CDR2 is SVGEGT. The CDR3, as DNA: TGTGCCAGCAGCCGGGACAGCTATAATGAAAAACTGTTTTTT. Residues: CASSRDSYNEKLFF.

Only one count was recorded for this clonotype. The V gene is TRBV20-1, the J gene TRBJ2-3, with 7 bases fitting TRBD2. The CDR3 has 13 residues. The J segment lost 5 bases and the V segment lost 8 bases, leaving 10 bases of the junction unmatched. Per germline, CDR1 DFQATT and CDR2 SNEGSKA (reference sequence). The CDR3 here is CSHTRGGEDTQYF. In nucleotides, the CDR3 is TGCAGTCACACCCGGGGAGGGGAAGATACGCAGTATTTT.

Note on this clonotype: Compared with germline, one end of the junction differs, possibly owing to a read error. This rearrangement joins TRBV7-7 to TRBJ2-1; D is perhaps TRBD1 or TRBD2 (6 bases each). In germline, CDR1 is SSHAT, CDR2 FNYEAQ (reference sequence). The CDR3 has 15 residues. The CDR3 loop reads CASSTGGSPYNEQFF. The CDR3 nucleotides read TGTGCTAGCAGCACCGGGGGCTCACCCTACAATGAGCAGTTCTTC.

This chain uses TRBV29-1 with TRBJ1-2; a possible D gene is TRBD1 (6 bases). The CDR3 is made up of 13 amino acids. Germline V lookup: CDR1 SQVTM, CDR2 ANQGSEA. V gave up 6 bases and J gave up 6 bases, with 17 bases separating them. CDR3 sequence reads: CSVGRQALHGYTF. CDR3 coding DNA: TGCAGCGTGGGCCGACAGGCCCTGCATGGCTACACCTTC.

The J gene is TRBJ1-4, the V gene TRBV5-8; D is uncertain. Germline loops: CDR1 SGHTS, CDR2 YDEGEE. The CDR3 has 16 residues. The V and J ends lost 0 bases and 0 bases respectively, with 9 bases between them. Here the CDR3 reads CASSLARVSTNEKLFF. The CDR3 DNA is TGTGCCAGCAGCTTGGCGAGGGTCTCAACTAATGAAAAACTGTTTTTT.

V is TRBV7-2 and J is TRBJ1-2; no clear D. This CDR3 region has 13 residues. The germline V gene encodes CDR1 SGHTA and CDR2 FQGNSA. Trimming shortened V by 6 bases and J by 4 bases, and 12 bases separated the two germline ends. The CDR3 bases are TGTGCCAGCAGTCGAGGCATATTCTATGGCTACACCTTC. Its translation is CASSRGIFYGYTF.

This clonotype was picked up a small number of times. This chain links TRBV7-9 with TRBJ2-2; possible D gene TRBD1, 5 bases. With 5 bases removed from V and 10 bases from J, the gap between germline ends came to 23 bases. The CDR3 length is 16 residues. Germline V gene sequence: CDR1 SEHNR, CDR2 FQNEAQ (reference sequence). In nucleotides, the CDR3 is TGTGCCAGCAGCCGTCGTCAGGTCCCTGGGGCATTGGAGCTGTTTTTT. This gives the protein CASSRRQVPGALELFF.

V gene TRBV3-1 combines with J gene TRBJ1-5; D uncertain. The CDR3 spans 13 residues. Germline-derived CDR1 and CDR2 are LGHDT and YNNKEL (reference sequence). V lost 4 bases and J lost 7, with 11 bases in between. CDR3 nucleotides: TGTGCCAGCAGCCGAACGGTCGGGCAGCCCCAGCATTTT. It translates to CASSRTVGQPQHF.

The sample holds a few counts of this clonotype. The genes are TRBV9 and TRBJ2-5, with 8 nucleotides matching TRBD2. Germline V gene lookup returns CDR1 SGDLS and CDR2 YYNGEE. The V gene end was trimmed by 4 bases and the J gene end by 5 bases; junction bases not matched to a gene: 13. The CDR3 has 16 residues. This chain's CDR3 is CASSLAGGAGGETQYF. CDR3 bases: TGTGCCAGCAGCCTCGCCGGGGGGGCTGGAGGGGAGACCCAGTACTTC.

V usage is TRBV5-1 and J usage is TRBJ2-3; 9 bases are shared with TRBD1. This CDR3 has 14 amino acids. Germline loops: CDR1 SGHRS, CDR2 YFSETQ. V dropped 3 bases and J dropped 4; count of bases not matched to a gene: 3. The CDR3 sequence: CASSSTGGADTQYF. In nucleotides, the CDR3 is TGCGCCAGCAGCTCTACAGGGGGCGCAGATACGCAGTATTTT. The variable domain in full, completed from reference TRBV5-1 and TRBJ2-3, reads KAGVTQTPRYLIKTRGQQVTLSCSPISGHRSVSWYQQTPGQGLQFLFEYFSETQRNKGNFPGRFSGRQFSNSRSEMNVSTLELGDSALYLCASSSTGGADTQYFGPGTRLTVL.

The rearrangement uses TRBV5-1 and TRBJ1-4; 9 nucleotides match TRBD1. V lost 4 bases, J lost 5 bases, and 9 bases stayed unmatched. Per germline, CDR1 SGHRS and CDR2 YFSETQ. There are 16 residues in the CDR3. CDR3 coding DNA: TGCGCCAGCAGCCTCGAGCCCGGGACAGGGAATGAAAAACTGTTTTTT. Its translation is CASSLEPGTGNEKLFF.

This chain's CDR3 is CASSEGTTFGYTF. DNA of the CDR3: TGTGCCAGCAGCGAAGGGACGACCTTCGGCTACACCTTC. This chain joins TRBV7-8 and TRBJ1-2; possibly TRBD1 for D (5 bases). The germline V and J ends were trimmed by 5 bases and 8 bases, with 15 bases remaining between them. The CDR3 totals 13 residues. Looked up from germline, CDR1 is SGHVS and CDR2 is FQNEAQ.

This clonotype was counted between two and nine times. This chain connects TRBV20-1 to TRBJ2-7; 10 bases line up with TRBD2. The CDR3 is 14 residues long. V was clipped by 5 bases and J by 6 bases; unmatched bases: 10. Germline assignment: CDR1 DFQATT and CDR2 SNEGSKA (reference sequence). CDR3 sequence reads: CSALKRGGLGEQYV. The DNA for the CDR3 is TGCAGTGCTCTGAAGCGGGGGGGCCTGGGCGAGCAGTACGTC.

The CDR3 region is CSARPTSGGYNEQFF. The DNA of the CDR3 is TGCAGTGCTAGACCGACTAGCGGGGGGTATAATGAGCAGTTCTTC. The V and J genes are TRBV20-1 and TRBJ2-1, with 13 nucleotides matching TRBD2. J was trimmed by 7 bases and V by 2 bases; bases with no gene match: 5. This CDR3 is built from 15 residues. CDR1 is DFQATT, CDR2 SNEGSKA, per germline (reference sequence).

V is TRBV7-9 and J is TRBJ2-6; D gene uncertain. Between the trimmed V and J ends, which lost 3 bases and 0 bases, there was a span of 6 bases. The V gene's germline CDR1 is SEHNR and CDR2 FQNEAQ (reference sequence). This CDR3 contains 15 residues. The CDR3 here is CASSFWISGANVLTF. Here the CDR3 DNA reads TGTGCCAGCAGCTTTTGGATCTCTGGGGCCAACGTCCTGACTTTC.